The clone carrying this T cell receptor beta chain was seen many times. Its antigen is still unknown. The sample belongs to a study of T cell repertoires in cytomegalovirus infection. Study details: Matching HLA type and CMV infection were both indicated by public TCR beta signatures.

Deletions cut 0 bases from V and 13 bases from J, with 15 bases between. Germline V gene sequence: CDR1 SEHNR, CDR2 FQNEAQ (reference sequence). The CDR3 is 13 residues long. General study findings and limits: The study found HLA-C-restricted CMV-specific TCR beta clonotypes dominating the ex vivo response. Adding up the frequency of public TCR beta families identified people who carried CMV plus the relevant HLA.

TCRdb processed the reads anew with MiXCR; each CDR3 protein has one entry. The repertoire holds about 130,000 distinct CDR3 sequences, under 30% seen once, with 34% in the top ten. This TCR derives from a human donor in good health (CMV status not recorded). Some clones in this sample may be carry-over from other donors' samples. The chain links TRBV7-9 to TRBJ1-1; D is uncertain. Material: PBMCs, sequenced either directly or after in vitro stimulation (not recorded which). The CDR3 DNA is TGTGCCAGCAGCTTAGCGCGAACCCGGCGGGTTTTCTTT. It encodes CASSLARTRRVFF.